Below, one T cell receptor beta chain is given with its context. The antigen is unknown. The source of the sample is a study of T cell responses to AZD1222 COVID-19 vaccine. Study findings and constraints: Sampling captured repertoires only after the peak T cell response. Vaccine-associated CD4 TCRs spanned spike, dominant at 160-218 and 743-854.

Trimming stripped 11 bases from V and 3 bases from J, with 14 bases between. The germline V gene encodes CDR1 ENHRY and CDR2 SYGVKD. The CDR3 extends over 13 amino acids. The table came from immunoSEQ multiplex PCR; TCRdb's copy has only in-frame clones and leaves some out. The top ten hold more than 15% of the sample, which has 90,000 to 110,000 clones, approximately 91% seen once. The clonotype comes from an adult in good health. The chain combines TRBV10-3 with TRBJ1-5; perhaps TRBD1 as D (5 bases). This sample comprised peripheral blood, obtained on day 0 of AZD1222 vaccination. The CDR3 DNA reads TGTGCCGCAGCGCTACAGGACAATCAGCCCCAGCATTTT. The encoded protein is CAAALQDNQPQHF.